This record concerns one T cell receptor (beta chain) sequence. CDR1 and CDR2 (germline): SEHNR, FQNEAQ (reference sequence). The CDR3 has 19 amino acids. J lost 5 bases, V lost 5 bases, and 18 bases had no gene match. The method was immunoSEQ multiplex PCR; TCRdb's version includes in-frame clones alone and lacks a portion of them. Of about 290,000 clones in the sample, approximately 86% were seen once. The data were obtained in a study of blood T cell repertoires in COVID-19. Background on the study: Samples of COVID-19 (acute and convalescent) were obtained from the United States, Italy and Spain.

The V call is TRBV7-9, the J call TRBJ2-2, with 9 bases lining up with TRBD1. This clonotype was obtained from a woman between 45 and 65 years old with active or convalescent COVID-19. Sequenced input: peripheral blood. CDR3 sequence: CASSPITLDRGRRTGELFF. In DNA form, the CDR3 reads TGTGCCAGCAGCCCTATTACCTTGGACAGGGGAAGGAGAACCGGGGAGCTGTTTTTT.